The 13 T cell receptor beta chains below were found in one sample sequenced in a study of shared clonotypes between healthy human individuals. Some clones are missing from TCRdb's copy, which holds only in-frame ones; the method was immunoSEQ multiplex PCR. The sample has around 1.1 million clones, about 80% seen once; the top ten hold more than 0.55%. What was sequenced was memory CD4+ T cells from PBMCs. Subset meaning: CD45RA-negative fraction. The receptors originated from a man aged 18-30 years in good health. Some clones in this sample may be carry-over from other donors' samples.

The J gene is TRBJ2-7, the V gene TRBV6-6; 7 positions agree with TRBD1. The CDR3 consists of 13 residues. V was clipped by 5 bases and J by 5 bases; unmatched bases: 6. The V gene's germline CDR1 is MNHNY and CDR2 SVGAGI (reference sequence). The CDR3 nucleotides read TGTGCCAGCAGTCCACAGGGGATCCACGAGCAGTACTTC. It encodes CASSPQGIHEQYF.

This clone was observed a handful of times. This chain joins TRBV11-2 and TRBJ1-3, with a possible D match to TRBD1 (6 bases). Per the germline V gene, CDR1 is SGHAT and CDR2 is FQNNGV. There are 15 residues in the CDR3. Trimming took 5 bases from V and 4 from J, leaving 15 bases between them. The CDR3, as DNA: TGTGCCAGCAGCCAGGGGAGTATGGCCGGAAACACCATATATTTT. Translating gives CASSQGSMAGNTIYF.

The chain joins TRBV28 to TRBJ1-1, with D unclear. The germline V and J ends were trimmed by 7 bases and 0 bases, with 12 bases remaining between them. The germline V gene encodes CDR1 MDHEN and CDR2 SYDVKM. The CDR3 spans 14 residues. CDR3 nucleotide sequence: TGTGCCAGCACTGCCACAGATCTGAACACTGAAGCTTTCTTT. Protein: CASTATDLNTEAFF.

J is TRBJ1-5 and V is TRBV11-2, with no clear D. This CDR3 is built from 14 residues. Germline loops: CDR1 SGHAT, CDR2 FQNNGV. V was clipped by 0 bases and J by 1 base, with 4 bases between them. This chain's CDR3 is CASSLDLSNQPQHF. In DNA, the CDR3 is TGTGCCAGCAGCTTAGATCTAAGCAATCAGCCCCAGCATTTT.

This rearrangement joins TRBV19 to TRBJ2-7; 13 bases are a match to TRBD2. The length of the CDR3 is 15 residues. Germline V gene lookup returns CDR1 LNHDA and CDR2 SQIVND (reference sequence). V shed 6 bases, J shed 3 bases, and the junction held 5 bases outside the gene matches. The CDR3 DNA follows: TGTGCCAGTAGCCCGGGACTAGCGGGACTCTACGAGCAGTACTTC. The encoded protein is CASSPGLAGLYEQYF.

The chain employs TRBV2 and TRBJ2-3; possibly TRBD2 for D (6 bases). V was trimmed by 2 bases and J by 0 bases, leaving 9 bases between them. The CDR3 has 15 amino acids. Germline V gene lookup returns CDR1 SNHLY and CDR2 FYNNEI. CDR3: CASSEQGLSTDTQYF. In DNA form, the CDR3 reads TGTGCCAGCAGTGAACAGGGACTTAGCACAGATACGCAGTATTTT.

To note about this clone: Germline and junction disagree at one end, which may indicate a read error. The chain uses TRBV7-9 and TRBJ2-7; D is ambiguous. The CDR3 extends over 12 amino acids. Per germline, CDR1 SEHNR and CDR2 FQNEAQ (reference sequence). This CDR3 is CASSLGDFRSLF. The DNA for the CDR3 is TGTGCCAGCAGCTTAGGAGATTTCCGCAGTCTCTTC.

J is TRBJ2-1 and V is TRBV18; TRBD2 might be the D (7 bases). Germline CDR1 and CDR2: KGHSH and LQKENI. The V end was cut by 0 bases, the J end by 7 bases, with 19 bases between. The CDR3 has 17 residues. In DNA, the CDR3 is TGTGCCAGCTCACCACCGAGGGGGAGGGCCGGTTATAATGAGCAGTTCTTC. Translation gives CASSPPRGRAGYNEQFF.

The V and J genes are TRBV7-9 and TRBJ1-3; D ambiguous. Trimming cost V 5 bases and J 1 base, with 12 bases left between them. The CDR3 has 15 amino acids. Germline loops: CDR1 SEHNR, CDR2 FQNEAQ (reference sequence). CDR3: CASSVDGKSGNTIYF. The CDR3 DNA is TGTGCCAGCAGCGTCGACGGAAAATCTGGAAACACCATATATTTT.

In this sample, this clone turned up once. J is TRBJ2-1 and V is TRBV7-2; D not resolved. The CDR3 length is 14 residues. Trimming took 1 base from V and 13 from J, leaving 17 bases between them. Germline CDR1 SGHTA, CDR2 FQGNSA. The CDR3 DNA reads as TGTGCCAGCAGCTTAGTTCGGGCCAACCCATCTCAGTTCTTC. Protein product: CASSLVRANPSQFF.

Remarks on this clone: Other DNA sequences from this sample encode an identical CDR3 as well. CDR3 sequence (DNA): TGTGCCTGGAGTCTATCGGGCGATCAGCCCCAGCATTTT. Its protein is CAWSLSGDQPQHF. V usage is TRBV30 and J usage is TRBJ1-5; D is unresolved. Trimming removed 2 bases at V and 5 bases at J, with 10 bases between. CDR1 and CDR2 from the germline V gene are GTSNPN and SVGIG (reference sequence). The CDR3 loop spans 13 amino acids.

With respect to this clone: This sample also contains other DNA sequences that code for the same CDR3. The rearrangement uses TRBV28 and TRBJ1-1; the D gene is possibly TRBD1 (5 bases). Germline loops: CDR1 MDHEN, CDR2 SYDVKM. The V end lost 3 bases, the J end lost 5 bases, and 10 bases lay between the germline ends. The CDR3 is 13 amino acids. The CDR3 loop reads CASSLAGGTEAFF. The CDR3 nucleotides read TGTGCCAGCAGTTTGGCGGGGGGAACTGAAGCTTTCTTT.

A note on this clone: Additional DNA sequences in this sample encode the identical CDR3. The V call is TRBV11-2, the J call TRBJ1-3; maybe TRBD1 (5 bases). The CDR3 totals 15 residues. Germline V CDR1 and CDR2: SGHAT, FQNNGV. V lost 6 bases and J lost 0, with 12 bases in between. CDR3 coding DNA: TGTGCCAGCAGTTCCCGAAGGGGCTCTGGAAACACCATATATTTT. Translating it yields CASSSRRGSGNTIYF.